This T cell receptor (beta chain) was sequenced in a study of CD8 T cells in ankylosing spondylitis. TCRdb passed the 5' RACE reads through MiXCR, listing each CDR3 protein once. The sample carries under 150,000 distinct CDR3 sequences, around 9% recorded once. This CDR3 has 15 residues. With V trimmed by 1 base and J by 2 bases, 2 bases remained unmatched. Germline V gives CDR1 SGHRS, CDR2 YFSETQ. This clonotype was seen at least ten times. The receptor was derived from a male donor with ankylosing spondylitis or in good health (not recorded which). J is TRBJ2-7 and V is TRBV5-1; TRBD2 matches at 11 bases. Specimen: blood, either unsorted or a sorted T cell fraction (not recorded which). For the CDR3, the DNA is TGCGCCAGCAGCTTGACTAGCGGGAGCACCTACGAGCAGTACTTC. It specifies CASSLTSGSTYEQYF.